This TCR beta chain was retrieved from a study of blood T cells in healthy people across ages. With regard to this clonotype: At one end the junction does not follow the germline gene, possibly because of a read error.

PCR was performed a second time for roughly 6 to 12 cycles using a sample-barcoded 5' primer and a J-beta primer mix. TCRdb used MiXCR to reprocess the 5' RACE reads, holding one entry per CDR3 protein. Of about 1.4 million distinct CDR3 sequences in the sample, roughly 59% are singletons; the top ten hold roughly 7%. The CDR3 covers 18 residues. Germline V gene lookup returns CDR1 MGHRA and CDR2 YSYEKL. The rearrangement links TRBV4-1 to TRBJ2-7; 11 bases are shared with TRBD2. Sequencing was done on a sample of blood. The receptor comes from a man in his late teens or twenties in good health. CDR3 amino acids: CASSQLPTSGESSYEQYF. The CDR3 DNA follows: TGCGCTAGCAGCCAACTCCCGACTAGCGGGGAGAGCTCCTACGAGCAGTACTTC.